This T cell receptor beta chain comes out of a study of breast tumors, draining lymph nodes, adjacent tissues. Samples came from axillary lymph nodes draining the breast cancer. TCRdb independently ran MiXCR on the multiplex PCR reads; one entry per CDR3 protein. The table lists about 140,000 distinct CDR3 sequences, about 30% of them singletons, with 2.3% in the top ten. The V and J ends lost 5 bases and 1 base respectively, with 11 bases between them. The CDR3 is 14 amino acids. Germline CDR1 and CDR2: SGHTA and FQGNSA. This clonotype was detected many times. The chain carries TRBV7-2 and TRBJ1-2; D is possibly TRBD1 (5 bases). This receptor was taken from a female donor with breast cancer. Some clones in this sample may be carry-over from other donors' samples. Sequenced material: axillary lymph node tissue. The CDR3 protein is CASSAQQGNYGYTF. In nucleotides, the CDR3 is TGTGCCAGCAGCGCGCAGCAGGGTAACTATGGCTACACCTTC.